This T cell receptor (beta chain) was recorded in a study of T cells after yellow fever vaccination. The overall study: The SMART-Seq v4 Ultra Low Input method served to prepare the low-cell-number fractions.

Researchers made TCR cDNA using 5'RACE template switching, and this step added a universal primer site and UMIs. TCRdb redid the calling of the 5' RACE reads with MiXCR, one entry per CDR3 protein. This sample has a few hundred thousand distinct CDR3 sequences, with 13% found just once. The CDR3 covers 15 residues. Germline V gene sequence: CDR1 SGHKS, CDR2 YYEKEE (reference sequence). J was trimmed by 5 bases and V by 0 bases; bases with no gene match: 7. The receptor was derived from a man younger than 45 who received the YFV17D yellow fever vaccine. The sequencing here drew on CD4+ T cells sorted from PBMCs, taken 45 days after the yellow fever booster vaccination. The chain links TRBV5-5 to TRBJ2-5; TRBD2 matches at 7 bases. The CDR3 loop is CASSLGVAGYETQYF. The CDR3 region has the DNA TGTGCCAGCAGCTTGGGAGTAGCGGGTTACGAGACCCAGTACTTC. Complete variable domain (other parts from reference TRBV5-5 and TRBJ2-5): DAGVTQSPTHLIKTRGQQVTLRCSPISGHKSVSWYQQVLGQGPQFIFQYYEKEERGRGNFPDRFSARQFPNYSSELNVNALLLGDSALYLCASSLGVAGYETQYFGPGTRLLVL.